The source of this TCR beta chain is a study of cytomegalovirus exposure and HLA in healthy donors. Whole-study findings and limits: It was only CMV serostatus that was available as immune exposure information. Cytomegalovirus association was assigned to around 150 TCR beta chains. The CMV antigen specificity of a few CMV-associated chains was confirmed through in vitro analysis.

Use of 60 Vbeta and 13 Jbeta primers characterized the PCR. TCRdb's copy holds only in-frame clones and misses some; the assay was immunoSEQ multiplex PCR. Among 120,000 to 150,000 clones listed, 82% were seen once. A note on this clone: Antigen: not known.

Donors showed nominal health when sampled, although they likely had unrecorded immune exposures. V shed 0 bases, J shed 5 bases, and the junction held 3 bases outside the gene matches. CDR3 length: 15 amino acids. Germline loops: CDR1 SGHTA, CDR2 FQGNSA. Sequencing input: PBMCs. This clonotype originated in a man aged 25 to 45 in good health and CMV-seropositive. J is TRBJ2-3 and V is TRBV7-2; 9 bases are a match to TRBD2. This CDR3 is CASSLAPAGGDTQYF. The CDR3 bases are TGTGCCAGCAGCTTAGCCCCAGCGGGGGGAGATACGCAGTATTTT.